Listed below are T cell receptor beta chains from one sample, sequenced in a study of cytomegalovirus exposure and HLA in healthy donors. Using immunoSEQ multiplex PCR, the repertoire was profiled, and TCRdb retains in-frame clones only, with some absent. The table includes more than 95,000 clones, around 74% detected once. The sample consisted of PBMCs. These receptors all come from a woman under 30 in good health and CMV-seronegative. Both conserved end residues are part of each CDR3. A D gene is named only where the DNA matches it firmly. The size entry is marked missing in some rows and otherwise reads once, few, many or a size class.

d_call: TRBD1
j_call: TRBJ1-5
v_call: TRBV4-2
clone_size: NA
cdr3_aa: CASSQPDREKQPQHF
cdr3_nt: TGTGCCAGCAGCCAACCGGACAGGGAAAAGCAGCCCCAGCATTTT

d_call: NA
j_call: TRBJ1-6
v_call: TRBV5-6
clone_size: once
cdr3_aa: CASRLDSSYNSPLHF
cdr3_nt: TGTGCCAGCAGACTCGACAGCTCCTATAATTCACCCCTCCACTTT

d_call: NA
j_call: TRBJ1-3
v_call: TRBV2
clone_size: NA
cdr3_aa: CASSRQSSGNTIYF
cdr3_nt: TGTGCCAGCAGCCGACAGAGCTCTGGAAACACCATATATTTT

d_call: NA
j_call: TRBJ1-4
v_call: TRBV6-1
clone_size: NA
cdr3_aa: CASSENGVGGEKLFF
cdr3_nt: TGTGCCAGCAGTGAAAATGGGGTCGGCGGGGAAAAACTGTTTTTT

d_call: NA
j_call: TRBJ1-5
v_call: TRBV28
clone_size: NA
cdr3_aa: CASSLVNQPQHF
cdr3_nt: TGTGCCAGCAGTTTAGTAAATCAGCCCCAGCATTTT

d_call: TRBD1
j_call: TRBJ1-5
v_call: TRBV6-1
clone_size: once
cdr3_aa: CASSHWDRSNQPQHF
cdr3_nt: TGTGCCAGCAGTCACTGGGACAGGAGCAATCAGCCCCAGCATTTT

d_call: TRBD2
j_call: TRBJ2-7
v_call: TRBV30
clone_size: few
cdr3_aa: CAWSLAGYEQYF
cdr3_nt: TGTGCCTGGAGTCTAGCGGGCTACGAGCAGTACTTC

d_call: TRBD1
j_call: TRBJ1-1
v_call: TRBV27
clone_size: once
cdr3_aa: CASRYDRGNTEAFF
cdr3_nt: TGTGCCAGCAGATACGACAGGGGGAACACTGAAGCTTTCTTT

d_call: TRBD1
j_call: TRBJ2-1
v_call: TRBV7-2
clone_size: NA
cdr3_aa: CASSRDRVSSYNEQFF
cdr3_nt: TGTGCCAGCAGCAGAGACAGGGTAAGCTCCTACAATGAGCAGTTCTTC

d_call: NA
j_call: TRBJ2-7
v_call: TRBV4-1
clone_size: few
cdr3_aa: CASSPRTAGSYEQYF
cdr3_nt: TGCGCCAGCAGCCCCCGAACCGCGGGTTCCTACGAGCAGTACTTC

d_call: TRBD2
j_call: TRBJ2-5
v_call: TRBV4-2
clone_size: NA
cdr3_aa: CASSPGLAGETQYF
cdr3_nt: TGTGCCAGCAGCCCGGGACTAGCGGGGGAGACCCAGTACTTC

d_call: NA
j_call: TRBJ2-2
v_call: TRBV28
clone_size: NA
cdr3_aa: CASSLIGRGNTGELFF
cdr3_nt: TGTGCCAGCAGTTTAATCGGCCGGGGGAACACCGGGGAGCTGTTTTTT

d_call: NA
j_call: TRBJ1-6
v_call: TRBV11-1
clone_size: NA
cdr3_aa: CASSLVNSPLHF
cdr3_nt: TGTGCCAGCAGCCTCGTTAATTCACCCCTCCACTTT

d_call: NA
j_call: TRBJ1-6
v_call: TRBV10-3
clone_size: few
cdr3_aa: CAISDRGDSYNSPLHF
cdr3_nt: TGTGCCATCAGTGACAGGGGCGACTCCTATAATTCACCCCTCCACTTT

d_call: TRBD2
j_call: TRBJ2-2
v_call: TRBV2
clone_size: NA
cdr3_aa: CASSEALFRGLAVTGELFF
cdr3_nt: TGTGCCAGCAGTGAAGCCCTATTCCGAGGACTAGCGGTTACCGGGGAGCTGTTTTTT

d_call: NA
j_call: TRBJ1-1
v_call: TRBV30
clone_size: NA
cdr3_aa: CAWSTGLNTEAFF
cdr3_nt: TGTGCCTGGAGCACGGGATTGAACACTGAAGCTTTCTTT

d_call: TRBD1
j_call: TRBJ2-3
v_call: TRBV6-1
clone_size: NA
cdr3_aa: CASSEGQGNTDTQYF
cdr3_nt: TGTGCCAGCAGTGAGGGACAGGGGAACACAGATACGCAGTATTTT

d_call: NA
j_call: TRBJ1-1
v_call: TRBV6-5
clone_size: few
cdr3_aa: CASSYAGNTEAFF
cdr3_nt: TGTGCCAGCAGTTACGCAGGAAACACTGAAGCTTTCTTT

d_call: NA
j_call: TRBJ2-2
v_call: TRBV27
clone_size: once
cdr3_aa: CASSDRSNTGELFF
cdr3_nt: TGTGCCAGCAGTGACAGGTCGAACACCGGGGAGCTGTTTTTT

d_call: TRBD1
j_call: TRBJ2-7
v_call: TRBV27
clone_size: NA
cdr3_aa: CASSFLGQESYEQYF
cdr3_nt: TGTGCCAGCAGTTTTCTGGGACAGGAGTCCTACGAGCAGTACTTC

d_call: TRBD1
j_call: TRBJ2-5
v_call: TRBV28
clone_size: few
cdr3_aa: CASSPRDSTQETQYF
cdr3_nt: TGTGCCAGCAGTCCCCGGGACAGCACCCAAGAGACCCAGTACTTC

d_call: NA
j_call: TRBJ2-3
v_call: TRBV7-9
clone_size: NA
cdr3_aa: CASSFPGQIPPSTDTQYF
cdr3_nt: TGTGCCAGCAGCTTCCCAGGACAGATCCCGCCGAGCACAGATACGCAGTATTTT

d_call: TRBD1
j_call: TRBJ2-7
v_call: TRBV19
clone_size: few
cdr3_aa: CASTLTGGSDEQYF
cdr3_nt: TGTGCCAGTACCCTGACAGGGGGTAGCGACGAGCAGTACTTC

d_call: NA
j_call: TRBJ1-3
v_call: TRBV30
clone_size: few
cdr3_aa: CAWSWTEDTIYF
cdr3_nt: TGTGCCTGGTCCTGGACAGAAGACACCATATATTTT

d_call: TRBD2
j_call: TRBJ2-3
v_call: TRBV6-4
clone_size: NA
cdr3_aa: CDQHSFLRGAGDTQYF
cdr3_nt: TGTGACCAGCACTCGTTCTTGCGGGGGGCCGGAGATACGCAGTATTTT

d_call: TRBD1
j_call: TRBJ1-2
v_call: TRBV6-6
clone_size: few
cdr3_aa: CASTLNGQGAGGYTF
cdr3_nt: TGTGCCAGCACCCTGAATGGGCAGGGGGCGGGGGGCTACACCTTC

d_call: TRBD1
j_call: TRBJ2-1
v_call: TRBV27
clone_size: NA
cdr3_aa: CASRDRGRIVSGEQFF
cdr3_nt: TGTGCCAGCAGAGACAGGGGGCGAATCGTGTCGGGTGAGCAGTTCTTC

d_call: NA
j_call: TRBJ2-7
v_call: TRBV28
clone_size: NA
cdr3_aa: CASSLNGDSWF
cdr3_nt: TGTGCCAGCAGTTTAAATGGGGACTCTTGGTTC

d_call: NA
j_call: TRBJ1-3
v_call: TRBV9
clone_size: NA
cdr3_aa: CASSAVGDSGNTIYF
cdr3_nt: TGTGCCAGCAGCGCCGTGGGAGACTCTGGAAACACCATATATTTT

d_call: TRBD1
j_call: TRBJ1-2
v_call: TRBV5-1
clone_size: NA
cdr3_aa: CASTLQGTDQGRVNYGYTF
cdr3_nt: TGCGCCAGCACCCTTCAAGGGACAGATCAAGGCCGAGTTAACTATGGCTACACCTTC

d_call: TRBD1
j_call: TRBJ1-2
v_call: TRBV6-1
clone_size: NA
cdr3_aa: CASSGEQGIGGYTF
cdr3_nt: TGTGCCAGCAGTGGAGAACAGGGGATTGGCGGCTACACCTTC

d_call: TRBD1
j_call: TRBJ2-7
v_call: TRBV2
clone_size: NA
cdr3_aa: CASSDNRGSYEQYF
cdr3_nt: TGTGCCAGCAGTGACAACAGGGGGTCCTACGAGCAGTACTTC

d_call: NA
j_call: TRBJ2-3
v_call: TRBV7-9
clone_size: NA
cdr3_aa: CASSPSTDTQYF
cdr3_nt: TGTGCCAGCAGCCCATCCACAGATACGCAGTATTTT

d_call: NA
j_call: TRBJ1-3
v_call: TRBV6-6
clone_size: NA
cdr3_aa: CASSYSSREDTIYF
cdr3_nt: TGTGCCAGCAGTTACTCTTCCAGGGAAGACACCATATATTTT

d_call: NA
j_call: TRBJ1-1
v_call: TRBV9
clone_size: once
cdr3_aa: CASSPEGRSNEAFF
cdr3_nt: TGTGCCAGCAGTCCGGAGGGTCGTTCTAACGAAGCTTTCTTT

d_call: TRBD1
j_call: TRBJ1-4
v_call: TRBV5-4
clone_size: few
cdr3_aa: CASSTDRGGEKLFF
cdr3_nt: TGTGCCAGCAGCACCGACAGGGGGGGAGAAAAACTGTTTTTT

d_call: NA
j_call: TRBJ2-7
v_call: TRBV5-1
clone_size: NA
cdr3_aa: CASSLVRDEQYF
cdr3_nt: TGCGCCAGCAGCTTGGTCAGGGACGAGCAGTACTTC

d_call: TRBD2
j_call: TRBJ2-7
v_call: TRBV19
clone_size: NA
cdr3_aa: CASTSGVDEQYF
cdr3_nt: TGTGCCAGTACTAGCGGGGTTGACGAGCAGTACTTC

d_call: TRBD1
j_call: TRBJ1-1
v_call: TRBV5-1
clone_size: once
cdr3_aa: CASSPRTGGNTEAFF
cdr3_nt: TGCGCCAGCAGCCCCCGGACAGGGGGGAACACTGAAGCTTTCTTT

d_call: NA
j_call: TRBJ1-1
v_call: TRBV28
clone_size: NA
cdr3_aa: CASSPLDRISSAFF
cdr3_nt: TGTGCCAGCAGCCCTCTCGACAGGATTTCGTCCGCTTTCTTT

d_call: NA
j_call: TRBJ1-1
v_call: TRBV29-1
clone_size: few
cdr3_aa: CSDAGVLGAFF
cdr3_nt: TGCAGCGACGCGGGGGTACTCGGAGCTTTCTTT

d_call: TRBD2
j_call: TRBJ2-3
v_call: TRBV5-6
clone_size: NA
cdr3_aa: CASSALAGGPDTQYF
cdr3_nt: TGTGCCAGCAGCGCATTAGCGGGGGGGCCAGATACGCAGTATTTT

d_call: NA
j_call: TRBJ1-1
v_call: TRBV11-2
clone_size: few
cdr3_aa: CASSLETNTEAFF
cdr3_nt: TGTGCCAGCAGCTTGGAGACGAACACTGAAGCTTTCTTT

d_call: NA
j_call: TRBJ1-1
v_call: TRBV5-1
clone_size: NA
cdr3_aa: CASSPGSTVLNTEAFF
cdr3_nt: TGCGCCAGCAGCCCTGGCAGCACAGTATTGAACACTGAAGCTTTCTTT

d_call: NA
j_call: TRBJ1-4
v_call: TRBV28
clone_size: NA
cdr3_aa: CASSLTGSREKLFF
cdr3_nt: TGTGCCAGCAGTTTAACTGGGTCTAGGGAAAAACTGTTTTTT

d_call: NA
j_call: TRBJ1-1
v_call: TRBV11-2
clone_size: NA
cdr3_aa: CASSFRGREDTEAFF
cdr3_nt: TGTGCCAGCAGCTTCAGGGGTCGGGAGGACACTGAAGCTTTCTTT

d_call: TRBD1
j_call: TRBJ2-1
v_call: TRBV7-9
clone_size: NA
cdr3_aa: CASSLGLPGQGERNEQFF
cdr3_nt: TGTGCCAGCAGCTTGGGGTTACCGGGACAGGGGGAACGGAATGAGCAGTTCTTC

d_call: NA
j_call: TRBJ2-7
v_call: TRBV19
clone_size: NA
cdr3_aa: CATTPGAGTTSYEQYF
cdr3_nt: TGTGCCACCACCCCTGGAGCCGGGACAACCTCCTACGAGCAGTACTTC

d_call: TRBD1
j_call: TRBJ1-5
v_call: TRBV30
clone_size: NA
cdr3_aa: CAWSSPGQGVNQPQHF
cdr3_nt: TGTGCCTGGAGTTCCCCGGGACAGGGGGTCAATCAGCCCCAGCATTTT

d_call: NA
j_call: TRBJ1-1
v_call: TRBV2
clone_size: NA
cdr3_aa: CASRFETAPEGAFF
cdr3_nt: TGTGCCAGCAGGTTCGAAACGGCACCGGAGGGGGCTTTCTTT

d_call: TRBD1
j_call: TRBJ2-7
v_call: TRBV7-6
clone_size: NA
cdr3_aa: CASSLGTGSYEQYF
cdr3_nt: TGTGCCAGCAGCTTGGGGACAGGGTCCTACGAGCAGTACTTC